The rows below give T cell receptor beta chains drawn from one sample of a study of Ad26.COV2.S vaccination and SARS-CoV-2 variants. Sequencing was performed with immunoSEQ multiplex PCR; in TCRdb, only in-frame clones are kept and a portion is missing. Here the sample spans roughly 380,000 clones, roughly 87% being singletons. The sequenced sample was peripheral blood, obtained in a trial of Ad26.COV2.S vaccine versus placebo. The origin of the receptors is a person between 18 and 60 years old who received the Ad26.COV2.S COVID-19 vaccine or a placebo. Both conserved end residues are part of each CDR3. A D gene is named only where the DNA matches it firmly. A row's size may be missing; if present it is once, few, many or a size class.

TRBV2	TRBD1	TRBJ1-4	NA	CASSGTGGVGEKLFF	TGTGCCAGCAGTGGCACAGGGGGCGTAGGAGAAAAACTGTTTTTT
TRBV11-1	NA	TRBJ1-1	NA	CASSLAWQSNTEAFF	TGTGCCAGCAGCTTAGCGTGGCAGAGTAACACTGAAGCTTTCTTT
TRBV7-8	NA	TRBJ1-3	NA	CASSLPPSGNTIYF	TGTGCCAGCAGCTTACCGCCGTCTGGAAACACCATATATTTT
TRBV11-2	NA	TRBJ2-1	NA	CASSLNLLEQFF	TGTGCCAGCAGCTTGAACTTATTAGAGCAGTTCTTC
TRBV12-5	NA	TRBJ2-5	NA	CASLRGQGFQETQYF	TGTGCTAGTCTCCGGGGTCAAGGGTTCCAGGAGACCCAGTACTTC
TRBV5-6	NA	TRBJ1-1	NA	CASSLMNTEAFF	TGTGCCAGCAGCTTGATGAACACTGAAGCTTTCTTT
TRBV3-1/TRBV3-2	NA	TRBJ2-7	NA	CASSQGGTPSRYEQYF	TGTGCCAGCAGCCAAGGTGGGACTCCGTCCAGGTACGAGCAGTACTTC
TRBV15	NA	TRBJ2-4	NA	CATSKDLLITGENIQYF	TGTGCCACCAGCAAAGACCTTCTCATCACCGGGGAAAACATTCAGTACTTC
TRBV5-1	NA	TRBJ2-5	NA	CASSLEEKRSRETQYF	TGCGCCAGCAGCTTGGAAGAGAAGAGGTCAAGGGAGACCCAGTACTTC
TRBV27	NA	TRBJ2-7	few	CASSLSRLGTEQYF	TGTGCCAGCAGTTTATCGAGGTTAGGGACCGAGCAGTACTTC
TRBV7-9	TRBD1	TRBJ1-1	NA	CASSFIKGADTEAFF	TGTGCCAGCAGCTTCATAAAGGGGGCGGACACTGAAGCTTTCTTT
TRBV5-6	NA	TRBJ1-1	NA	CASSLPPTEAFF	TGTGCCAGCAGCTTGCCCCCCACTGAAGCTTTCTTT
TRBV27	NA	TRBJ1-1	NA	CASRSSVNTEAFF	TGTGCCAGCCGGTCGTCTGTGAACACTGAAGCTTTCTTT
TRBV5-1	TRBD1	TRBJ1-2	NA	CASSQGQPGNYGYTF	TGCGCCAGCAGCCAGGGACAGCCGGGGAACTATGGCTACACCTTC
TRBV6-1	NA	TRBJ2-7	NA	CASSEFDRLYEQYF	TGTGCCAGCAGTGAATTCGACAGGTTGTACGAGCAGTACTTC
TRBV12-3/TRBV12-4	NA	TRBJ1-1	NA	CASSPIRNEAFF	TGTGCCAGCAGTCCAATTAGGAACGAAGCTTTCTTT
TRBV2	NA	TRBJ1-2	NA	CASRGGGNDINYGYTF	TGTGCCAGCAGGGGAGGGGGGAATGATATCAACTATGGCTACACCTTC
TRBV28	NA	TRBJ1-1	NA	CASSLRLGSNTEAFF	TGTGCCAGCAGTTTAAGACTTGGTTCGAACACTGAAGCTTTCTTT
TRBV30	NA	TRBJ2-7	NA	CAWSWGGSYEQYF	TGTGCCTGGAGCTGGGGAGGAAGCTACGAGCAGTACTTC
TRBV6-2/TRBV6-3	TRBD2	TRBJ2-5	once	CASSYSLAAQAQYF	TGTGCCAGCAGTTACTCGCTAGCGGCCCAGGCCCAGTACTTC
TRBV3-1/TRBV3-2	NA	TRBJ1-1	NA	CASSQDGGMNTEAFF	TGTGCCAGCAGCCAAGACGGAGGGATGAACACTGAAGCTTTCTTT
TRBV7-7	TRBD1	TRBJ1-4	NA	CASSQTDREGEKLFF	TGTGCTAGCAGCCAAACGGACAGGGAGGGTGAAAAACTGTTTTTT
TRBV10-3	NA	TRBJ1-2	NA	CAISEGADSYYGYTF	TGTGCCATCAGTGAGGGGGCAGACTCGTACTATGGCTACACCTTC
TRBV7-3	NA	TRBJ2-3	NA	CASSLGGQYTDTQYF	TGTGCCAGCAGCTTAGGTGGCCAGTACACAGATACGCAGTATTTT
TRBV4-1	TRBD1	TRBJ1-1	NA	CASSQPTGVWTEAFF	TGCGCCAGCAGCCAACCTACAGGGGTATGGACTGAAGCTTTCTTT
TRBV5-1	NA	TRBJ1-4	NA	CASSLAGRVATNEKLFF	TGCGCCAGCAGCTTGGCCGGGAGGGTTGCAACTAATGAAAAACTGTTTTTT
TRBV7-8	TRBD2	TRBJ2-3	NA	CASSFTSGGADTDTQYF	TGTGCCAGCAGCTTCACTAGCGGGGGGGCAGACACAGATACGCAGTATTTT
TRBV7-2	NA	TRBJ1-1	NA	CASSLGPGWDTEAFF	TGTGCCAGCAGCTTAGGTCCAGGGTGGGACACTGAAGCTTTCTTT
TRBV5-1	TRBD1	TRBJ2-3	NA	CASSPPGQGTDTQYF	TGCGCCAGCAGCCCACCGGGACAGGGAACAGATACGCAGTATTTT
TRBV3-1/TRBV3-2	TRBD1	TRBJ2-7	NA	CASSRGQGAPYEQYF	TGTGCCAGCAGCCGAGGACAGGGGGCGCCCTACGAGCAGTACTTC
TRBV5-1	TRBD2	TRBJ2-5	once	CASSWTSGDGETQYF	TGCGCCAGCAGTTGGACTAGCGGGGATGGAGAGACCCAGTACTTC
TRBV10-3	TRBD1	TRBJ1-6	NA	CAIRQGAESPLHF	TGTGCCATCAGGCAGGGGGCGGAATCACCCCTCCACTTT
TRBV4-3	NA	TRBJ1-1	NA	CASSQVVTNTEAFF	TGCGCCAGCAGCCAAGTAGTCACAAACACTGAAGCTTTCTTT
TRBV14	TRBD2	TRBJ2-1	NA	CASSRSGAPYNEQFF	TGTGCCAGCAGCCGTAGCGGGGCCCCCTACAATGAGCAGTTCTTC
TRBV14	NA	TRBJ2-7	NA	CASSQVSYEQYF	TGTGCCAGCAGCCAAGTCAGTTACGAGCAGTACTTC
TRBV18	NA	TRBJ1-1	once	CASSPGTEKNTEAFF	TGTGCCAGCTCACCGGGGACCGAAAAAAACACTGAAGCTTTCTTT
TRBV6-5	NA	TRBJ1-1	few	CASSYSAPGYTEAFF	TGTGCCAGCAGTTACTCGGCCCCTGGGTACACTGAAGCTTTCTTT
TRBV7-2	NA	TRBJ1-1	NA	CASSPRTVNTEAFF	TGTGCCAGCAGCCCCCGGACGGTGAACACTGAAGCTTTCTTT
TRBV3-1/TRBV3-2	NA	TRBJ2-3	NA	CASSQGNRETDTQYF	TGTGCCAGCAGCCAAGGCAACAGGGAAACAGATACGCAGTATTTT
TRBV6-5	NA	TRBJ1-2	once	CASRSPWGGGYTF	TGTGCCAGCAGGAGCCCTTGGGGAGGTGGCTACACCTTC
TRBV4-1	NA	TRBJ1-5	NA	CASSQVPIQPQHF	TGCGCCAGCAGCCAGGTGCCTATTCAGCCCCAGCATTTT
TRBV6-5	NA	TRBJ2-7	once	CASSYLGGEQYF	TGTGCCAGCAGTTACTTGGGGGGAGAGCAGTACTTC
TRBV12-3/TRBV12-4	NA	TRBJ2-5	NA	CASSSRQQETQYF	TGTGCCAGCAGTTCGCGACAGCAAGAGACCCAGTACTTC
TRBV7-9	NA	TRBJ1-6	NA	CASSSTSSPLHF	TGTGCCAGCAGCTCAACTAGCTCACCCCTCCACTTT
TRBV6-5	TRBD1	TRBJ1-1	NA	CASSSFTLKGGPEAFF	TGTGCCAGCAGTTCCTTTACCCTGAAAGGGGGCCCTGAAGCTTTCTTT
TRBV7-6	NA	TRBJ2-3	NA	CASSLLVDTQYF	TGTGCCAGCAGCTTACTTGTCGATACGCAGTATTTT
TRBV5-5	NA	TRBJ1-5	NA	CASSLVTDGQPQHF	TGTGCCAGCAGCTTGGTCACAGACGGTCAGCCCCAGCATTTT
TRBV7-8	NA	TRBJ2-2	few	CASSPGRRLTGELFF	TGTGCCAGCAGCCCGGGACGGCGGCTCACCGGGGAGCTGTTTTTT
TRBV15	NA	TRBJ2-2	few	CATTIGYTGELFF	TGTGCCACCACGATAGGTTACACCGGGGAGCTGTTTTTT